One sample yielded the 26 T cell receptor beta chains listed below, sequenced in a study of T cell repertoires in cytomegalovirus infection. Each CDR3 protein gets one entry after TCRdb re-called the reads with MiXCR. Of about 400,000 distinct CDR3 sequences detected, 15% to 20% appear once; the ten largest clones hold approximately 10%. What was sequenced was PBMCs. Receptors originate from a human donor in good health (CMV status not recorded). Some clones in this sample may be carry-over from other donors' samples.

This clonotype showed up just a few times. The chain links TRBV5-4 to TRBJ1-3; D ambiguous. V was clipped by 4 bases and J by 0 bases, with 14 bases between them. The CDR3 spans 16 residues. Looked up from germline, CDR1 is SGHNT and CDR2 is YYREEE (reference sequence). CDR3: CASSRVGGSSGNTIYF. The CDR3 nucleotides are TGTGCCAGCAGCCGCGTGGGCGGCAGCTCTGGAAACACCATATATTTT.

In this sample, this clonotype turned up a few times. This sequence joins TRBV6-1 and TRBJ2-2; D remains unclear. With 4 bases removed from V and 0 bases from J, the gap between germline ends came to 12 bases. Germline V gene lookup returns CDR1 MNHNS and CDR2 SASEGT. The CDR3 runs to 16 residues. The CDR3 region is CASSAHRNANTGELFF. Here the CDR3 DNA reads TGTGCCAGCAGTGCCCACCGGAATGCGAACACCGGGGAGCTGTTTTTT.

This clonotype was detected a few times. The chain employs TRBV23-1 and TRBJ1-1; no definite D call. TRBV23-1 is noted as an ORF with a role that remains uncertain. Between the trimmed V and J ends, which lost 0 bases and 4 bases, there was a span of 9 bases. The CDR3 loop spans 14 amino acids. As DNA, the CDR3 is TGCGCCAGCAGTCAATCTACGGGCGGCACTGAAGCTTTCTTT. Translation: CASSQSTGGTEAFF.

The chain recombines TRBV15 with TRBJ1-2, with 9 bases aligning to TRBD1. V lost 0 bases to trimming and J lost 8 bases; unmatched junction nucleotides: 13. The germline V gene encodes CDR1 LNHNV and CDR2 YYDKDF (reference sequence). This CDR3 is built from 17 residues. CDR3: CATSRDAPGQGLRGYTF. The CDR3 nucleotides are TGTGCCACCAGCAGAGATGCCCCGGGACAGGGTTTACGCGGCTACACCTTC.

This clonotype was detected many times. The CDR3 protein is CATRPLEGSGRPYNEQFF. The CDR3, as DNA: TGTGCCACCCGACCCCTCGAGGGGAGCGGGAGACCTTACAATGAGCAGTTCTTC. V is TRBV10-3 and J is TRBJ2-1, with 8 bases lining up with TRBD2. From germline, CDR1 is ENHRY and CDR2 SYGVKD. The CDR3 contains 18 residues. J gave up 4 bases and V 10 bases, and 21 bases lay outside the gene matches.

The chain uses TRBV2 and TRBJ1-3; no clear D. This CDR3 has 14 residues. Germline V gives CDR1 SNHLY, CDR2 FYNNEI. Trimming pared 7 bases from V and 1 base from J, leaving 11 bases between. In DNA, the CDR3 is TGTGCCAGCACTAGTTCGGGTTCTGGAAACACCATATATTTT. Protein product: CASTSSGSGNTIYF. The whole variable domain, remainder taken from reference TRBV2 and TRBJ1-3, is EPEVTQTPSHQVTQMGQEVILRCVPISNHLYFYWYRQILGQKVEFLVSFYNNEISEKSEIFDDQFSVERPDGSNFTLKIRSTKLEDSAMYFCASTSSGSGNTIYFGEGSWLTVV.

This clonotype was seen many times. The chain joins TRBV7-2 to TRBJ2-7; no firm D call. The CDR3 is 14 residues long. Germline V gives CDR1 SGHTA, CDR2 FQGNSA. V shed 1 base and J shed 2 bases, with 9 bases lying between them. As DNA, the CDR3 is TGTGCCAGCAGCTTAGACGTCGGAGCCTACGAGCAGTACTTC. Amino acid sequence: CASSLDVGAYEQYF.

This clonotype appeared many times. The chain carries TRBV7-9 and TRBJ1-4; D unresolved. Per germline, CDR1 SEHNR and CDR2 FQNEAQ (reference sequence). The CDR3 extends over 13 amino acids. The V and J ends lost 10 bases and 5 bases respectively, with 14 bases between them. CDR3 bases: TGTGCCACCCAATCCAGGCGCAATGAAAAACTGTTTTTT. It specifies CATQSRRNEKLFF.

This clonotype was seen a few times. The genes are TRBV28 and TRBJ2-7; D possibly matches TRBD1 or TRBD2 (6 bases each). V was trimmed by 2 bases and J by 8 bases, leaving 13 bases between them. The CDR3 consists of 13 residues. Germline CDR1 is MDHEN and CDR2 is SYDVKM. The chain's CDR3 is CASSLVGGTKQYF. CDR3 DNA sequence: TGTGCCAGCAGTTTAGTGGGGGGCACGAAGCAGTACTTC.

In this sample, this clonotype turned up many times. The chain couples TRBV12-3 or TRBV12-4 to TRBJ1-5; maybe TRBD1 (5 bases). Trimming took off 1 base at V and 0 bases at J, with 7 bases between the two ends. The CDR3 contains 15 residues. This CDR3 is CASSLEGLSNQPQHF. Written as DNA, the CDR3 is TGTGCCAGCAGTTTAGAGGGGCTTAGCAATCAGCCCCAGCATTTT.

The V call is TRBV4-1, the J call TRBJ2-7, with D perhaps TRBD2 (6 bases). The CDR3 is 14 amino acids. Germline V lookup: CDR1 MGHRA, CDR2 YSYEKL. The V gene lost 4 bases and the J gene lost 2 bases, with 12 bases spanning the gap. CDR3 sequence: CASSPRDSPYEQYF. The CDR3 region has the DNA TGCGCCAGCAGCCCCCGGGACTCCCCCTACGAGCAGTACTTC.

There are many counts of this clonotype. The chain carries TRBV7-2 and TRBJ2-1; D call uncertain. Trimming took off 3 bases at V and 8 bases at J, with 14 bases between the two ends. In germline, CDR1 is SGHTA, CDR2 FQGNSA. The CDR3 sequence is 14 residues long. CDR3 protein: CASSFDPRSDEQFF. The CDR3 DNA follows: TGTGCCAGCAGCTTCGACCCGAGGTCGGATGAGCAGTTCTTC.

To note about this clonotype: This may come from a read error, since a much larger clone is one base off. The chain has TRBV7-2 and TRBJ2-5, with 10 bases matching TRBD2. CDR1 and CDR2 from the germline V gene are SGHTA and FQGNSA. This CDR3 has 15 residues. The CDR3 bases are TGTGCCAGCAGCTTAACTAGCGGGGAACAAGAGACCCAGGACTTC. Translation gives CASSLTSGEQETQDF.

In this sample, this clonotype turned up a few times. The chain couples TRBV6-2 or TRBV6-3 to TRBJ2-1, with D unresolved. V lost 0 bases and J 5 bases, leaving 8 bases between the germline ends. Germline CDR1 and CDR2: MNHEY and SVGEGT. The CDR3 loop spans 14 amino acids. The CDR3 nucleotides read TGTGCCAGCAGTTACTCAACCAAAGACAATGAGCAGTTCTTC. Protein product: CASSYSTKDNEQFF.

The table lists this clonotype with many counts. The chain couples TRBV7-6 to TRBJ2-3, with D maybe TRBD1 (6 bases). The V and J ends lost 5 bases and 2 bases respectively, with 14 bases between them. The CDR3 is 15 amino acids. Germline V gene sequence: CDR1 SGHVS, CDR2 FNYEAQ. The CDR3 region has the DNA TGTGCCAGCAGCCAGATGGGGGCCATCACAGATACGCAGTATTTT. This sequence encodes CASSQMGAITDTQYF.

CDR3 sequence (DNA): TGCAGCGTCGCAGGACAGATCCAAGAGACCCAGTACTTC. Protein sequence: CSVAGQIQETQYF. The V gene is TRBV29-1, the J gene TRBJ2-5; D possibly corresponds to TRBD1 (6 bases). Deletions cut 6 bases from V and 1 base from J, with 12 bases between. Looked up from germline, CDR1 is SQVTM and CDR2 is ANQGSEA. The CDR3 runs 13 residues.

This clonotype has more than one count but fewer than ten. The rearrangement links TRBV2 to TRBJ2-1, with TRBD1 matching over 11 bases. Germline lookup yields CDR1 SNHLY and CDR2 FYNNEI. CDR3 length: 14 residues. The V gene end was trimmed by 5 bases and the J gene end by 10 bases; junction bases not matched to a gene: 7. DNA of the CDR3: TGTGCCAGCAGTACGGACAGGGGGCCGGGGGAGCAGTTCTTC. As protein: CASSTDRGPGEQFF.

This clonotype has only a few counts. The CDR3 DNA reads as TGTGCCAGTAGTATGGGGCTGCTACCGGGACGCCCGAGAGGGGGTGAAGCTTTCTTT. As protein: CASSMGLLPGRPRGGEAFF. V usage is TRBV19 and J usage is TRBJ1-1; D is perhaps TRBD1 (6 bases). The V and J ends lost 3 bases and 7 bases respectively, with 30 bases between them. Germline CDR1 and CDR2: LNHDA and SQIVND (reference sequence). The CDR3 is 19 residues long.

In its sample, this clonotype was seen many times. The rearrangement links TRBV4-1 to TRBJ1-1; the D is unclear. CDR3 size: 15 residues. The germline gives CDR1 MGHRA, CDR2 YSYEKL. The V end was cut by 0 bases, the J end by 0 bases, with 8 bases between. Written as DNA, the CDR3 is TGCGCCAGCAGCCAAGACGTTATCATGAACACTGAAGCTTTCTTT. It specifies CASSQDVIMNTEAFF.

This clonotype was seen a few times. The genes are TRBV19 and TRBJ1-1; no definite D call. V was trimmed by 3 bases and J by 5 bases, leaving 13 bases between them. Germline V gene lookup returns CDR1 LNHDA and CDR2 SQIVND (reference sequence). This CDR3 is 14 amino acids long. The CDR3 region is CASSISGLGTEAFF. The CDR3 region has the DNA TGTGCCAGTAGTATCAGTGGGCTCGGGACTGAAGCTTTCTTT.

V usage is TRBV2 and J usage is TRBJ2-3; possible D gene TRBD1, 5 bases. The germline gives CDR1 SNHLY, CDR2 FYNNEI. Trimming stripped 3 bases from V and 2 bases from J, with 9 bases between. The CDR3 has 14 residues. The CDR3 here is CASSEGRYTDTQYF. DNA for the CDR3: TGTGCCAGCAGTGAGGGGCGGTACACAGATACGCAGTATTTT.

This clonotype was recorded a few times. Here the CDR3 reads CASSLTVGYTF. The DNA for the CDR3 is TGTGCCAGCAGCTTAACGGTCGGTTACACCTTC. The rearrangement links TRBV7-9 to TRBJ1-2; no clear D gene. Germline CDR1 and CDR2: SEHNR and FQNEAQ (reference sequence). V was cut by 2 bases and J by 11 bases, with 9 bases left in between. This CDR3 spans 11 amino acids.

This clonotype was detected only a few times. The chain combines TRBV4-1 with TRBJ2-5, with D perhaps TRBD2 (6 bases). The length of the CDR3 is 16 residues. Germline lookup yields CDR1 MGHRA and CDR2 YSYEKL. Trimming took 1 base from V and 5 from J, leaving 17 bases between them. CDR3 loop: CASSQGTGRGRETQYF. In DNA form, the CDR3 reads TGCGCCAGCAGCCAAGGAACCGGGCGGGGCCGGGAGACCCAGTACTTC.

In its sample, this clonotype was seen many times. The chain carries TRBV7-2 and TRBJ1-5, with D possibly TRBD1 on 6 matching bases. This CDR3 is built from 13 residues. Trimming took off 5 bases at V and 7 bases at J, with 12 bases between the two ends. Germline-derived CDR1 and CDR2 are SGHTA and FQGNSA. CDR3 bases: TGTGCCAGCAGCGCCCAGGGGACACAGCCCCAGCATTTT. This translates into CASSAQGTQPQHF.

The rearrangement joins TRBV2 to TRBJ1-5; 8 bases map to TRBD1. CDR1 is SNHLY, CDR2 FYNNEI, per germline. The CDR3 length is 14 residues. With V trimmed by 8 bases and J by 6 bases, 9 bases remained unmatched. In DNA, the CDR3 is TGTGCCAGCCAGGACAGGGCTCCCGGTCAGCCCCAGCATTTT. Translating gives CASQDRAPGQPQHF.

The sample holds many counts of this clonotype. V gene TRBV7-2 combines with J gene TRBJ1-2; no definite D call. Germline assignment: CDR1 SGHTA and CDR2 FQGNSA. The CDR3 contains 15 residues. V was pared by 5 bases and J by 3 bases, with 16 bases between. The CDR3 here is CASSPESSAYYGYTF. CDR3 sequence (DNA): TGTGCCAGCAGCCCAGAGTCAAGCGCGTACTATGGCTACACCTTC.